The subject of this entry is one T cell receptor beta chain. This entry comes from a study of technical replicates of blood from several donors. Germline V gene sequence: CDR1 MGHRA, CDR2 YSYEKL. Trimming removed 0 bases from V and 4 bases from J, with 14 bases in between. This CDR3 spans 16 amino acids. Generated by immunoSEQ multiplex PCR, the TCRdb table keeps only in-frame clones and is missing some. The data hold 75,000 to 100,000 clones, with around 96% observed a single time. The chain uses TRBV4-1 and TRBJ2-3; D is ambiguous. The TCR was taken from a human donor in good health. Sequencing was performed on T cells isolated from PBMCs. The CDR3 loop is CASSQDFMTRADTQYF. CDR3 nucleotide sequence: TGCGCCAGCAGCCAAGACTTCATGACACGAGCAGATACGCAGTATTTT.